This TCR beta chain originates from a study of blood T cell repertoires in COVID-19. Looking at the study overall: From the United States, Italy and Spain came samples of acute and convalescent COVID-19. T cells, B-cell-depleted T cells, or PBMCs supplied cDNA or gDNA.

Source study methods: Nucleated cell counts were estimated from reference gene primer amplification. Generated by immunoSEQ multiplex PCR, the TCRdb table keeps only in-frame clones and is missing some. That table supplies the V and J calls and clone size; D and trimming were determined from the DNA. The sample has 45,000 to 55,000 clones, 80% to 90% seen once. Germline CDR1 is WSHSY and CDR2 is SAAADI. The CDR3 consists of 16 residues. Deletions cut 3 bases from V and 4 bases from J, with 16 bases between. The sequencing input was peripheral blood. The TCR sequence derives from a human donor in a cohort sampled during active COVID-19. This rearrangement joins TRBV10-2 to TRBJ2-1, with a weak D call TRBD2 (5 bases). The DNA for the CDR3 is TGCGCCAGCAGTGATAGGTCCGGGAAAAGTTACAATGAGCAGTTCTTC. Translating it yields CASSDRSGKSYNEQFF.